The rows below give T cell receptor beta chains drawn from one sample of a study of T cell responses to AZD1222 COVID-19 vaccine. The protocol was immunoSEQ multiplex PCR, while the TCRdb copy is restricted to in-frame clones and leaves out a portion. This sample has 150,000 or so clones, with roughly 91% found just once. This specimen was peripheral blood, taken 28 days after the second AZD1222 dose. All receptors come from an adult who received the AZD1222 COVID-19 vaccine. Each CDR3 is given with its conserved first and last residue. Each record gives: J gene, clone size, D gene, V gene, CDR3 DNA, CDR3 protein. A D gene is named only where the DNA matches it firmly. Size values are once, few and many counts, or a class for expanded clones, and some rows have none.

j_gene: TRBJ2-3
abundance: NA
d_gene: NA
v_gene: TRBV11-3
CDR3nt: TGTGCCAGCAGCTTACGAACAGGGATAGCAGATACGCAGTATTTT
CDR3aa: CASSLRTGIADTQYF

j_gene: TRBJ1-6
abundance: once
d_gene: NA
v_gene: TRBV4-2
CDR3nt: TGTGCCAGCAGCCCCGAGGACAGCTCTTATAATTCACCCCTCCACTTT
CDR3aa: CASSPEDSSYNSPLHF

j_gene: TRBJ2-7
abundance: NA
d_gene: NA
v_gene: TRBV7-2
CDR3nt: TGTGCCAGCAGCCGTACTAGCACCAAAAGCCTATACGAGCAGTACTTC
CDR3aa: CASSRTSTKSLYEQYF

j_gene: TRBJ2-2
abundance: NA
d_gene: NA
v_gene: TRBV5-4
CDR3nt: TGTGCCAGCAGCTCGAAAGACACGTACACCGGGGAGCTGTTTTTT
CDR3aa: CASSSKDTYTGELFF

j_gene: TRBJ1-5
abundance: NA
d_gene: NA
v_gene: TRBV6-5
CDR3nt: TGTGCCAGCAGTGACTCGGTCAGAGGGCAGCCCCAGCATTTT
CDR3aa: CASSDSVRGQPQHF

j_gene: TRBJ2-3
abundance: NA
d_gene: NA
v_gene: TRBV9
CDR3nt: TGTGCCAGCAGCGTAGGAACTAGCCGTGCAGATACGCAGTATTTT
CDR3aa: CASSVGTSRADTQYF

j_gene: TRBJ2-3
abundance: NA
d_gene: NA
v_gene: TRBV5-1
CDR3nt: TGCGCCAGCAGCTTGGACAGTCGCTCTAGCACAGATACGCAGTATTTT
CDR3aa: CASSLDSRSSTDTQYF

j_gene: TRBJ2-7
abundance: NA
d_gene: TRBD1
v_gene: TRBV5-1
CDR3nt: TGCGCCAGCAGCCCGAGGACAGGCCAAAGCTCCTACGAGCAGTACTTC
CDR3aa: CASSPRTGQSSYEQYF

j_gene: TRBJ2-7
abundance: NA
d_gene: NA
v_gene: TRBV28
CDR3nt: TGTGCCAGCAGTTTTATAGGGTCAGGCGGGTACTTC
CDR3aa: CASSFIGSGGYF

j_gene: TRBJ1-6
abundance: NA
d_gene: NA
v_gene: TRBV19
CDR3nt: TGTGCCAGTAAGAGCGGCAGACGAGGGAGCTCCTATAATTCACCCCTCCACTTT
CDR3aa: CASKSGRRGSSYNSPLHF

j_gene: TRBJ2-5
abundance: once
d_gene: TRBD2
v_gene: TRBV28
CDR3nt: TGTGCCAGCAGTCCTCGGGGGGGAGTGGTGGAGACCCAGTACTTC
CDR3aa: CASSPRGGVVETQYF

j_gene: TRBJ2-1
abundance: NA
d_gene: NA
v_gene: TRBV28
CDR3nt: TGTGCCAGCAGTCTGGGGGGCTCCTACAATGAGCAGTTCTTC
CDR3aa: CASSLGGSYNEQFF

j_gene: TRBJ1-5
abundance: NA
d_gene: TRBD1
v_gene: TRBV7-2
CDR3nt: TGTGCCAGCAGCTTAGTCCAGGGGGCAGTTCAGCCCCAGCATTTT
CDR3aa: CASSLVQGAVQPQHF

j_gene: TRBJ1-2
abundance: NA
d_gene: NA
v_gene: TRBV28
CDR3nt: TGTGCCAGCCTCAACTCGGGGAACTATGGCTACACCTTC
CDR3aa: CASLNSGNYGYTF

j_gene: TRBJ1-4
abundance: once
d_gene: NA
v_gene: TRBV5-8
CDR3nt: TGTGCCAGCAGCTTAGGTAGTCGGGGGTATGAAAAACTGTTTTTT
CDR3aa: CASSLGSRGYEKLFF

j_gene: TRBJ1-5
abundance: NA
d_gene: NA
v_gene: TRBV11-2
CDR3nt: TGTGCCAGCAGTGGGGACAGCAATCAGCCCCAGCATTTT
CDR3aa: CASSGDSNQPQHF

j_gene: TRBJ2-1
abundance: NA
d_gene: TRBD2
v_gene: TRBV5-1
CDR3nt: TGCGCCAGCAGCGTCTTAGCGGGAAGCTCCTACAATGAGCAGTTCTTC
CDR3aa: CASSVLAGSSYNEQFF

j_gene: TRBJ2-7
abundance: NA
d_gene: TRBD1
v_gene: TRBV6-5
CDR3nt: TGTGCCAGCAGTCGGGACAGGGTATACGAGCAGTACTTC
CDR3aa: CASSRDRVYEQYF

j_gene: TRBJ1-2
abundance: NA
d_gene: NA
v_gene: TRBV9
CDR3nt: TGTGCCAGCAGCGTAGAGGCTAACTATGGCTACACCTTC
CDR3aa: CASSVEANYGYTF

j_gene: TRBJ2-5
abundance: once
d_gene: NA
v_gene: TRBV29-1
CDR3nt: TGCAGCGGTCGGACCGGGGAGACCCAGTACTTC
CDR3aa: CSGRTGETQYF